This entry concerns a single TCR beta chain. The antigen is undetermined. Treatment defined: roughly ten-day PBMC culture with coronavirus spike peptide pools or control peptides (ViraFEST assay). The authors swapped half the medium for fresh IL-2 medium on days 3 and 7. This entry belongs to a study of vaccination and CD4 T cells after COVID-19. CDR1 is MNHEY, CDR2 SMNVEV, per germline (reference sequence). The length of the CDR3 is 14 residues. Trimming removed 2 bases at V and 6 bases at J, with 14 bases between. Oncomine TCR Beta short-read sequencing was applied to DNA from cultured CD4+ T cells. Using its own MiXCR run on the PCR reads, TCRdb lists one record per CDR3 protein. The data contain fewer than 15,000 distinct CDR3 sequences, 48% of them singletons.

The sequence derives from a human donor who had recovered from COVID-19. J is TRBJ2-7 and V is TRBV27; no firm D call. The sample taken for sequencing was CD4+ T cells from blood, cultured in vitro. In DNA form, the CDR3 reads TGTGCCAGCAGTTTAGGGCCAGGAGCTAGCGAGCAGTACTTC. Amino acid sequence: CASSLGPGASEQYF.